These 30 T cell receptor beta chains were all obtained from the same sample, sequenced in a study of early T cells in non-severe SARS-CoV-2 infection. TCRdb called the 5' RACE reads again in MiXCR, with one record for every CDR3 protein. The table shows fewer than 55,000 distinct CDR3 sequences, with under 7.5% occurring only once. The specimen comprised whole blood, sampled at baseline. Receptors were obtained from an adult who was a healthcare worker with PCR-confirmed SARS-CoV-2 infection or an uninfected control (not recorded which).

The J gene is TRBJ2-1, the V gene TRBV7-9; 8 bases match TRBD2. CDR1 is SEHNR and CDR2 is FQNEAQ in the germline V gene (reference sequence). Trimming cost V 5 bases and J 8 bases; bases outside gene matches: 5. The CDR3 loop spans 13 amino acids. CDR3 coding DNA: TGTGCCAGCAGCAGGACTAGCTATGATGAGCAGTTCTTC. Protein product: CASSRTSYDEQFF.

In its sample, this clonotype was seen many times. This chain links TRBV7-8 with TRBJ2-3, with D perhaps matching TRBD2 (6 bases). CDR1 is SGHVS, CDR2 FQNEAQ, per germline. V was cut by 4 bases and J by 3 bases, with 11 bases left in between. The CDR3 contains 14 residues. CDR3 in DNA: TGTGCCAGCAGCTGGGGACTCGTAACAGATACGCAGTATTTT. Translation: CASSWGLVTDTQYF. Variable domain in full (rest from reference TRBV7-8 and TRBJ2-3): GAGVSQSPRYKVAKRGQDVALRCDPISGHVSLFWYQQALGQGPEFLTYFQNEAQLDKSGLPSDRFFAERPEGSVSTLKIQRTQQEDSAVYLCASSWGLVTDTQYFGPGTRLTVL.

This clonotype was counted many times. This chain links TRBV11-2 with TRBJ1-3; D call uncertain. The germline gives CDR1 SGHAT, CDR2 FQNNGV. This CDR3 spans 14 amino acids. Trimming took 3 bases from V and 0 from J, leaving 6 bases between them. The CDR3 sequence is CASSFGDSGNTIYF. The CDR3 coding sequence is TGTGCCAGCAGCTTTGGTGACTCTGGAAACACCATATATTTT. Together with reference TRBV11-2 and TRBJ1-3, the CDR3 gives the full variable domain: EAGVAQSPRYKIIEKRQSVAFWCNPISGHATLYWYQQILGQGPKLLIQFQNNGVVDDSQLPKDRFSAERLKGVDSTLKIQPAKLEDSAVYLCASSFGDSGNTIYFGEGSWLTVV.

This clonotype was observed a handful of times. This chain uses TRBV5-1 with TRBJ2-2; possible D gene TRBD2, 5 bases. V was clipped by 0 bases and J by 8 bases, with 14 bases between them. The CDR3 runs to 15 residues. Looked up from germline, CDR1 is SGHRS and CDR2 is YFSETQ. The CDR3 protein is CASSLARRSTGELFF. CDR3 coding DNA: TGCGCCAGCAGCTTGGCGCGGAGGAGCACTGGGGAGCTGTTTTTT.

The V call is TRBV15, the J call TRBJ2-1; D is unresolved. V lost 0 bases and J lost 2, with 17 bases in between. The CDR3 is 18 residues long. Germline CDR1 reads LNHNV; CDR2 reads YYDKDF (reference sequence). The CDR3 DNA sequence: TGTGCCACCAGCAGAGATAGGCCTTTACTGTCCACCTACAATGAGCAGTTCTTC. Its protein product is CATSRDRPLLSTYNEQFF.

The chain employs TRBV5-4 and TRBJ2-3; 14 nucleotides line up with TRBD2. The CDR3 spans 19 residues. With V trimmed by 0 bases and J by 7 bases, 13 bases remained unmatched. Germline V lookup: CDR1 SGHNT, CDR2 YYREEE (reference sequence). The CDR3 spells CASSLGLAGGPGAAYTQYF. As DNA, the CDR3 is TGTGCCAGCAGCTTGGGACTAGCGGGGGGGCCAGGGGCCGCCTATACGCAGTATTTT.

With respect to this clonotype: The junction differs from germline at one of its ends, possibly a read error. V is TRBV7-8 and J is TRBJ2-1; D is unresolved. Per germline, CDR1 SGHVS and CDR2 FQNEAQ. The CDR3 contains 15 residues. CDR3 bases: TGTGCCGGCAGCTTAGGGTCTTGGTTGGACAATGAGCAGTTCTTC. Its protein product is CAGSLGSWLDNEQFF.

This clonotype was seen at least ten times. The chain employs TRBV24-1 and TRBJ2-3, with TRBD1 matching over 10 bases. The junction had 12 bases not matched to a gene; V was cut back by 7 bases and J by 6 bases. Germline V CDR1 and CDR2: KGHDR, SFDVKD. The CDR3 is 16 residues long. The CDR3, as DNA: TGTGCCACCAGCCAAATCCGGGACAGGGGAACTGATACGCAGTATTTT. This gives the protein CATSQIRDRGTDTQYF.

This clonotype was observed many times. The chain carries TRBV20-1 and TRBJ2-1, with 10 bases fitting TRBD2. The CDR3 consists of 17 residues. In germline, CDR1 is DFQATT, CDR2 SNEGSKA (reference sequence). V was clipped by 1 base and J by 8 bases; unmatched bases: 14. The CDR3 here is CSARVGGPSGSLDEQFF. In nucleotides, the CDR3 is TGCAGTGCTAGAGTAGGTGGCCCTAGCGGGAGTCTCGATGAGCAGTTCTTC.

The chain is built from TRBV28 and TRBJ2-2, with 8 bases lining up with TRBD2. Germline CDR1 reads MDHEN; CDR2 reads SYDVKM. This CDR3 comprises 14 residues. After removal of 10 bases from V and 5 bases from J, the junction contained 9 bases not matched to a gene. The CDR3 loop is CATRGGGRTGELFF. CDR3 DNA: TGTGCCACCCGAGGCGGGGGGCGTACCGGGGAGCTGTTTTTT.

In this sample, this clonotype turned up many times. The V gene is TRBV6-5, the J gene TRBJ2-1; 11 bases agree with TRBD2. This CDR3 has 17 residues. Germline values: CDR1 MNHEY, CDR2 SVGAGI. V dropped 5 bases and J dropped 2; count of bases not matched to a gene: 8. CDR3 in amino acids: CASSSTSGRDAYNEQFF. CDR3 in DNA: TGTGCCAGCAGTAGTACTAGCGGGAGAGACGCCTACAATGAGCAGTTCTTC.

This clonotype was observed at least ten times. V and J are TRBV7-2 and TRBJ2-7, with 7 positions matching TRBD1. Germline lookup yields CDR1 SGHTA and CDR2 FQGNSA. Losses at the gene ends were 5 bases for V and 3 bases for J; bases not matched to a gene: 13. This CDR3 contains 16 residues. The CDR3 coding sequence is TGTGCCAGCAGCCACACCGACAGGGAAGTTTTCTACGAGCAGTACTTC. Its translation: CASSHTDREVFYEQYF.

This clonotype was seen a handful of times. The genes are TRBV11-2 and TRBJ2-1; either TRBD1 or TRBD2 may fit D (5 bases each). The CDR3 is 14 residues long. The germline V and J ends were trimmed by 5 bases and 2 bases, with 10 bases remaining between them. Germline CDR1 is SGHAT and CDR2 is FQNNGV. The CDR3 here is CASSLTGPYNEQFF. CDR3 nucleotide sequence: TGTGCCAGCAGCCTCACGGGACCCTACAATGAGCAGTTCTTC.

This clonotype showed up many times. The chain employs TRBV7-8 and TRBJ1-5, with no clear D. CDR1 and CDR2 from the germline V gene are SGHVS and FQNEAQ. The CDR3 is made up of 13 amino acids. Trimming removed 2 bases from V and 5 bases from J, with 7 bases in between. CDR3 in DNA: TGTGCCAGCAGCTTAAATGAGGATCAGCCCCAGCATTTT. This gives the protein CASSLNEDQPQHF.

V gene TRBV20-1 combines with J gene TRBJ2-5; TRBD1 might be the D (5 bases). Trimming left V 3 bases short and J 4 bases short, with 18 bases between. CDR3 length: 15 residues. Germline V gene sequence: CDR1 DFQATT, CDR2 SNEGSKA (reference sequence). CDR3 residues: CSARKGQSLGETQYF. The CDR3 region has the DNA TGCAGTGCTAGGAAGGGGCAGTCGCTGGGAGAGACCCAGTACTTC.

This clonotype was seen only a few times. The chain has TRBV20-1 and TRBJ1-2, with 9 bases lining up with TRBD1. Germline assignment: CDR1 DFQATT and CDR2 SNEGSKA (reference sequence). The ends lost 1 base at V and 7 bases at J; junction bases unmatched: 7. CDR3 length: 14 amino acids. This CDR3 reads CSARALGQGSGYTF. DNA for the CDR3: TGCAGTGCTAGAGCCTTAGGACAGGGGTCTGGCTACACCTTC.

In this sample, this clonotype turned up many times. The V gene is TRBV12-3 or TRBV12-4, the J gene TRBJ2-1, with D perhaps matching TRBD1 (6 bases). This CDR3 spans 13 amino acids. Trimming took off 7 bases at V and 6 bases at J, with 13 bases between the two ends. The CDR3 loop is CASTLGHSNEQFF. Written as DNA, the CDR3 is TGTGCCAGCACCCTGGGACATTCCAATGAGCAGTTCTTC.

The rearrangement links TRBV4-2 to TRBJ1-1, with no clear D. Trimming left V 4 bases short and J 3 bases short, with 9 bases between. Germline assignment: CDR1 LGHNA and CDR2 YNFKEQ. CDR3 length equals 13 residues. The CDR3 here is CASSLRVDTEAFF. Written as DNA, the CDR3 is TGTGCCAGCAGCCTCCGTGTGGACACTGAAGCTTTCTTT.

Ten or more counts support this clonotype. The rearrangement links TRBV7-2 to TRBJ2-1; no firm D call. V was cut by 3 bases and J by 0 bases, with 9 bases left in between. This CDR3 contains 15 residues. Germline loops: CDR1 SGHTA, CDR2 FQGNSA. The DNA for the CDR3 is TGTGCCAGCAGCTTGCACTCGAGCTCCTACAATGAGCAGTTCTTC. Translated: CASSLHSSSYNEQFF.

This clonotype came up once. The J gene is TRBJ2-7, the V gene TRBV9; D remains ambiguous. Between the trimmed V and J ends, which lost 0 bases and 7 bases, there was a span of 11 bases. Germline V gives CDR1 SGDLS, CDR2 YYNGEE. The CDR3 sequence is 13 residues long. The CDR3 nucleotides read TGTGCCAGCAGCGTAGAACCTCTCTTGGAGCAGTACTTC. Translation gives CASSVEPLLEQYF.

With respect to this clonotype: A single base separates this from a much larger clone, so it may be a read error. V usage is TRBV30 and J usage is TRBJ2-1, with TRBD2 matching 8 bases. The CDR3 has 13 amino acids. Germline-derived CDR1 and CDR2 are GTSNPN and SVGIG (reference sequence). The DNA for the CDR3 is TGTGCCTGGAGTCCTTCGGTACTAGCGGAGCTGTTCTTC. Protein product: CAWSPSVLAELFF.

This clonotype was observed at least ten times. The V call is TRBV25-1, the J call TRBJ2-7, with 12 bases identical to TRBD2. CDR1 is MGHDK and CDR2 is SYGVNS in the germline V gene. V trimming: 1 base; J trimming: 9 bases; junction bases outside the gene matches: 7. The CDR3 totals 15 residues. For the CDR3, the DNA is TGTGCCAGCAGTGAATCGACTAGCGGGAGAAAGGTGCAGTACTTC. Protein product: CASSESTSGRKVQYF.

This clonotype was recorded a few times. V usage is TRBV28 and J usage is TRBJ2-2, with D maybe TRBD2 (5 bases). The germline V and J ends were trimmed by 7 bases and 6 bases, with 18 bases remaining between them. This CDR3 contains 15 residues. Germline CDR1 and CDR2: MDHEN and SYDVKM. CDR3 sequence (DNA): TGTGCCAGCATTCCCCGGAGTAGGGAGTCCGGGGAGCTGTTTTTT. The encoded protein is CASIPRSRESGELFF.

CDR3 sequence reads: CSAHFGGVGNEQFF. CDR3 nucleotides: TGCAGTGCCCACTTTGGGGGAGTCGGGAATGAGCAGTTCTTC. J is TRBJ2-1 and V is TRBV20-1; D tentatively reads TRBD1 or TRBD2 (5 bases each). The ends were cut back, 6 bases at V and 7 bases at J, with 19 bases in the middle. The CDR3 is 14 residues long. Germline loops: CDR1 DFQATT, CDR2 SNEGSKA (reference sequence).

The chain joins TRBV3-1 to TRBJ2-7; 7 bases are shared with TRBD1. CDR1 is LGHDT and CDR2 is YNNKEL in the germline V gene (reference sequence). V lost 3 bases and J lost 4; bases outside the gene matches: 9. The CDR3 loop spans 15 amino acids. In DNA form, the CDR3 reads TGTGCCAGCAGCCACCCCGGGACAGAGTCATACGAGCAGTACTTC. Encoded protein: CASSHPGTESYEQYF.

This clonotype has at least ten counts. The V call is TRBV4-1, the J call TRBJ1-1; 7 bases match TRBD1. The CDR3 loop spans 15 amino acids. From germline, CDR1 is MGHRA and CDR2 YSYEKL. Unmatched junction bases numbered 8, after V lost 4 bases and J lost 3 bases. In DNA, the CDR3 is TGCGCCAGCAGCCGGGGACAGACCTCGGACACTGAAGCTTTCTTT. This encodes CASSRGQTSDTEAFF.

This clonotype was counted ten times or more. CDR3 amino acids: CASSYAYEQYF. The DNA for the CDR3 is TGTGCCAGCAGTTACGCTTACGAGCAGTACTTC. The chain has TRBV6-6 and TRBJ2-7, with D unresolved. Trimming removed 2 bases from V and 4 bases from J, with 3 bases in between. The CDR3 has 11 amino acids. Germline V lookup: CDR1 MNHNY, CDR2 SVGAGI (reference sequence).

This clonotype ranks as medium-sized. V is TRBV10-2 and J is TRBJ2-1; a possible D gene is TRBD2 (5 bases). Germline V gene lookup returns CDR1 WSHSY and CDR2 SAAADI. The CDR3 runs 13 residues. With 6 bases removed from V and 4 bases from J, the gap between germline ends came to 10 bases. CDR3 sequence (DNA): TGCGCCAGCAGCCGGGATCCATACAATGAGCAGTTCTTC. Amino acids: CASSRDPYNEQFF.

This clonotype was detected a few times. The chain recombines TRBV7-2 with TRBJ2-7; D possibly corresponds to TRBD1 (6 bases). The CDR3 has 15 residues. Germline loops: CDR1 SGHTA, CDR2 FQGNSA. Trimming cost V 2 bases and J 3 bases, with 14 bases left between them. CDR3 sequence: CASSLSTGSYYEQYF. CDR3 DNA sequence: TGTGCCAGCAGCTTATCCACAGGGTCCTACTACGAGCAGTACTTC.

This clonotype was seen only a few times. This chain links TRBV7-9 with TRBJ2-7, with 13 bases identical to TRBD2. This CDR3 contains 14 residues. Germline V gene data show CDR1 as SEHNR and CDR2 as FQNEAQ (reference sequence). Trimming cost V 5 bases and J 4 bases; bases outside gene matches: 2. The CDR3, as DNA: TGTGCCAGCAGCCTGACTAGCGGGGGGTACGAGCAGTACTTC. Encoded protein: CASSLTSGGYEQYF.